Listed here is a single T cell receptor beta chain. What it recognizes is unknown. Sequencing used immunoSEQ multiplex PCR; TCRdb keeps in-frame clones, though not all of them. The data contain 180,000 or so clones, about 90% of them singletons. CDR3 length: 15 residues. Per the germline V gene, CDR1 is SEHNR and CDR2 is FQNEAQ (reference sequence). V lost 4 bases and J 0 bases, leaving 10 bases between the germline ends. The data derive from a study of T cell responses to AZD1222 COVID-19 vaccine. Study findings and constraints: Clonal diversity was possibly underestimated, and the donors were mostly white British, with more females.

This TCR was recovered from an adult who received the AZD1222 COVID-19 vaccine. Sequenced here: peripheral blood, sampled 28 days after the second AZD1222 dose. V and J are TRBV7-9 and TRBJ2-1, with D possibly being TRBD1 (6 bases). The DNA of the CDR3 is TGTGCCAGCAGCTCAGGACAGAGCTCCTACAATGAGCAGTTCTTC. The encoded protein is CASSSGQSSYNEQFF.